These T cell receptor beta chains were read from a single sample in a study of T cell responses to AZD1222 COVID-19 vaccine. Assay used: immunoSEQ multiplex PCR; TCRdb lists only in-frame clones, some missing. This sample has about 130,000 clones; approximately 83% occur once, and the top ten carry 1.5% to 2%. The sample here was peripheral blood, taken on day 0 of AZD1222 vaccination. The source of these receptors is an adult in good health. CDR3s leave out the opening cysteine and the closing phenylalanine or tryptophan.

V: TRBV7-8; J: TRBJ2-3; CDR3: ASSFSGGAYSTDTQY
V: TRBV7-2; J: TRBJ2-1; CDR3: ASSPGGRGYREQF
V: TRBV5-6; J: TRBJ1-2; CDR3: ASSFPTGGYGYT
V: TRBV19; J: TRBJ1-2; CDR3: ASSRSRGIDYGYT
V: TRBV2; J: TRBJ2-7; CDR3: ASTPGSAPY
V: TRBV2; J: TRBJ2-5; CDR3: ASRGTGQETQY
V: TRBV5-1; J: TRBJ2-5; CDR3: ASSWGLGQETQY
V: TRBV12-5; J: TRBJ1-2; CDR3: ASAQTRPGDYGYT
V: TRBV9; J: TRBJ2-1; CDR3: ASSVDVGQRDYNEQF
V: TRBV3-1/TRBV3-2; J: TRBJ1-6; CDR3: ASSQGRGSNSPLH
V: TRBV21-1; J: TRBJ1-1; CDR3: ASNTFIRARVVMNTEAF
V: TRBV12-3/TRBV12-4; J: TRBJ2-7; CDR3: ASSFGQIYEQY
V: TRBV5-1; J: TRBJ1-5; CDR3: ASSLYSNQPQH
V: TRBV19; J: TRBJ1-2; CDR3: ASTADSGRQSRYGYT
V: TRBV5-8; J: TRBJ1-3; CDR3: ASSSWTGASSGNTIY
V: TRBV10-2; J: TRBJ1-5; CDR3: ASRGGGSSNQPQH
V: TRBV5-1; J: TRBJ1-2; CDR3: ASRETANYGYT
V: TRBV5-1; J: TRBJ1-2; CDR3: ASSPLPTSSYGYT
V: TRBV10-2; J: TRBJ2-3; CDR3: ASSDPGTDTQY
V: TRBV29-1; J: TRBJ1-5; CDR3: SAMTGISNQPQH
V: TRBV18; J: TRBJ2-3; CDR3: ASSPLGQETDTQY
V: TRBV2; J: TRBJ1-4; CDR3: ASSRLQEKLF
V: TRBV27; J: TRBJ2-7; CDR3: ASTLRGGSNEQY
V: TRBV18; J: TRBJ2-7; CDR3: ASSPGQVSLEQY
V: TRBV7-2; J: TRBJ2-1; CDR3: ASSVRALMRGGGDEQF
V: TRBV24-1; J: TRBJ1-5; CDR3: ATSDPRRPQGNQPQH
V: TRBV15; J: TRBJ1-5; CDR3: AADRGGSNQPQH
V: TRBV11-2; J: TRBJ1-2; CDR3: ASSDVGRRANYGYT
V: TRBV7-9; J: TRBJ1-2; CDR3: ASRSGQNYGYT
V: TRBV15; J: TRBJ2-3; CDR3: ATSRLTSTDTQY
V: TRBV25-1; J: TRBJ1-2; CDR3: ASSRGNTGYT
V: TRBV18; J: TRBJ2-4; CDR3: ASSGRDGKNIQY
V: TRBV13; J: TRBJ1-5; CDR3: ASSLGESVPQH
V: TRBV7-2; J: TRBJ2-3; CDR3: ASSPAGGRSTDTQY
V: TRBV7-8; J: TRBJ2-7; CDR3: ASSLAKTSGSYEQY
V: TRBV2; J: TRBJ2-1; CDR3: ASTLVRGGYNEQF
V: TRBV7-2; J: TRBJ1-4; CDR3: ASSSSSLRQGLNEKLF
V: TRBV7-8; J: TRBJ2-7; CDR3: ASSHLGSGRFSYEQY
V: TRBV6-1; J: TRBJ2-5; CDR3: ASSDGTLNAQETQY
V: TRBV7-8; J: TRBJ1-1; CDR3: ASSHIKPEAF
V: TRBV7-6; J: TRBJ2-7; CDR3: ASSPPRGGRNYEQY
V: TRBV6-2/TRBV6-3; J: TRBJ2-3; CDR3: ASSLPPSTDTQY
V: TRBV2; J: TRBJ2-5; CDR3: ASSPGLAQETQY
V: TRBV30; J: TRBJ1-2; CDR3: AWSRWAAGYT
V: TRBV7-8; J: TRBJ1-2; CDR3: ASSGGALSYGYT
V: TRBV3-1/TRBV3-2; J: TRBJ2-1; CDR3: ASSPGLAVTNEQF
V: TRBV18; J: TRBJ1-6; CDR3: ASSPTDYPNSPLH
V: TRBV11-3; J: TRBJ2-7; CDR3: ASSSYFRGRPYEQY
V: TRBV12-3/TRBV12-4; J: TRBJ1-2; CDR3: ASTPGGGYGYT
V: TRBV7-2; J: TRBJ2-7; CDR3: ASSLAASPATYEQY
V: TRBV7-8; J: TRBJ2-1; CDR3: ASSSRPEQF
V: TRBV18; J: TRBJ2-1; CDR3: ASSPPGTGFGEQF
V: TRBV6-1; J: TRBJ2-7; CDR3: ASSDGHGIPYEQY
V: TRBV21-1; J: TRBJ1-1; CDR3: ASSSRGRPTEAF
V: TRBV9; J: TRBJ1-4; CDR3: ASSGGQENEKLF